The clone carrying this TCR delta chain has a handful of counts. Antigen specificity is unknown. Alphabeta T cells were depleted, then CD3+ Vdelta1+ Vdelta2- thymocytes were FACS-sorted. The template was reverse-transcribed extracted RNA. CDR3 amplicons came from multiplex PCR with pooled V-gene forward and constant-region reverse primers. TCRdb reprocessed the multiplex PCR reads through CATT. The repertoire holds more than 45,000 delta-chain clones, with approximately 16% as singletons. This sample is drawn from a study of Vδ1+ human thymocytes. The CDR3 totals 16 residues. V lost 2 bases, J lost 0 bases, and 13 bases lay in between. CDR1 is TSWWSYY, CDR2 QGS, per germline. Study results and caveats: Unlike peripheral blood Vdelta1+ controls, thymic delta-chain sequences included about 20% Vdelta2 and few Vdelta3. Bulk repertoire data may be misinterpreted because of unexpected Vdelta2 sequences. In the thymus, TRG and TRD repertoires looked highly polyclonal with Gaussian CDR3 lengths.

The material sequenced was Vdelta1+ gamma-delta thymocytes from the thymus. This sample's subset: FACS-sorted CD3+ TCRalphabeta- TCRVdelta1+ TCRVdelta2- thymocytes. The source of this sequence is a girl under three years old who had congenital heart surgery. The chain recombines TRDV1 with TRDJ1, with D unresolved. CDR3 amino acids: CALGEERGMYTDKLIF. CDR3 nucleotides: TGTGCTCTTGGGGAAGAACGCGGAATGTACACCGATAAACTCATCTTT.